One T cell receptor beta chain is described in this entry. Its antigen is not known. Study-wide results and caveats: The TCR gene usage of tumor memory CD4+ T cells clustered together with blood and lymph node memory CD4+ cells and with lymph node naive CD4+ cells. The larger-cohort validation was restricted to a single TCR beta V-J rearrangement rather than whole repertoires.

Semi-nested PCR with Nested Universal Primer A followed constant-region reverse priming of full-length variable regions. In TCRdb, the 5' RACE reads were re-called with MiXCR into one record per CDR3 protein. Here the sample spans approximately 8,200 distinct CDR3 sequences, 65% to 70% being singletons. V shed 10 bases and J shed 0 bases, with 12 bases lying between them. Germline CDR1 and CDR2: WNHNN and SYGVQD (reference sequence). The CDR3 is made up of 14 amino acids. Source material: tumor-infiltrating naive CD4+ T cells sorted from the breast tumor. Stated subset: naive CD4+ T cells, CD4+CD45RA+CD25-. The sequence came from a female donor with breast cancer. The chain is built from TRBV10-1 and TRBJ1-4; D possibly corresponds to TRBD1 (6 bases). The CDR3 protein is CATPGQPTNEKLFF. CDR3 in DNA: TGCGCCACCCCTGGACAGCCAACTAATGAAAAACTGTTTTTT.